The 19 T cell receptor beta chains below come from one sample, sequenced in a study of neoadjuvant anti-PD-1 for oral cavity cancer. TCRdb's table, derived via immunoSEQ multiplex PCR, lists solely in-frame clones and lacks some. The table records about 9,300 clones, 60% to 75% of them present only once. The sequencing used tumor tissue, collected before nivolumab (anti-PD-1) treatment. The receptor set was obtained from a person aged 35-79 years with oral cavity squamous cell carcinoma.

The chain couples TRBV7-9 to TRBJ1-2, with unresolved D. Looked up from germline, CDR1 is SEHNR and CDR2 is FQNEAQ (reference sequence). The ends were cut back, 1 base at V and 5 bases at J, with 14 bases in the middle. The CDR3 runs 15 residues. The CDR3 DNA sequence: TGTGCCAGCAGCTTAGGGGTTTCGGGGTCGTATGGCTACACCTTC. It codes for CASSLGVSGSYGYTF.

The chain employs TRBV27 and TRBJ1-4, with a tentative D call TRBD1 (6 bases). This CDR3 has 14 residues. CDR1 MNHEY and CDR2 SMNVEV come from the germline V gene (reference sequence). Trimming took off 3 bases at V and 6 bases at J, with 11 bases between the two ends. Here the CDR3 DNA reads TGTGCCAGCAGTTTCTTTAGGACAGATGAAAAACTGTTTTTT. Protein product: CASSFFRTDEKLFF.

This clone was found once. The chain uses TRBV15 and TRBJ1-2; no definite D call. With 0 bases removed from V and 7 bases from J, the gap between germline ends came to 21 bases. Looked up from germline, CDR1 is LNHNV and CDR2 is YYDKDF (reference sequence). This CDR3 contains 17 residues. The CDR3 loop is CATSRDSFEARLGGYTF. The CDR3 bases are TGTGCCACCAGCAGAGATAGCTTCGAGGCCCGGCTAGGTGGCTACACCTTC. The variable domain in full, with the rest retrieved from reference TRBV15 and TRBJ1-2, is DAMVIQNPRYQVTQFGKPVTLSCSQTLNHNVMYWYQQKSSQAPKLLFHYYDKDFNNEADTPDNFQSRRPNTSFCFLDIRSPGLGDTAMYLCATSRDSFEARLGGYTFGSGTRLTVV.

The chain couples TRBV19 to TRBJ1-2; D possibly corresponds to TRBD1 (6 bases). The CDR3 consists of 14 residues. Germline V gene sequence: CDR1 LNHDA, CDR2 SQIVND (reference sequence). The V end lost 9 bases, the J end lost 4 bases, and 18 bases lay between the germline ends. CDR3 loop: CASKDGQSAYGYTF. The CDR3 coding sequence is TGTGCCAGCAAAGACGGACAGTCCGCCTATGGCTACACCTTC.

This clone was counted only a few times. The chain combines TRBV28 with TRBJ1-1; D may be TRBD1 (6 bases). Trimming stripped 4 bases from V and 5 bases from J, with 26 bases between. The CDR3 has 18 amino acids. Germline CDR1 is MDHEN and CDR2 is SYDVKM. The CDR3 sequence is CASSSNEASRGANTEAFF. The CDR3 region has the DNA TGTGCCAGCAGTTCAAACGAAGCCTCCCGGGGGGCCAATACTGAAGCTTTCTTT.

CDR3 sequence reads: CASSPELNTEAFF. DNA of the CDR3: TGTGCCAGCAGCCCGGAGTTGAACACTGAAGCTTTCTTT. This sequence joins TRBV5-4 and TRBJ1-1; D gene uncertain. Trimming stripped 4 bases from V and 0 bases from J, with 7 bases between. The CDR3 has 13 residues. The germline gives CDR1 SGHNT, CDR2 YYREEE (reference sequence). Complete variable domain (other parts from reference TRBV5-4 and TRBJ1-1): ETGVTQSPTHLIKTRGQQVTLRCSSQSGHNTVSWYQQALGQGPQFIFQYYREEENGRGNFPPRFSGLQFPNYSSELNVNALELDDSALYLCASSPELNTEAFFGQGTRLTVV.

The chain carries TRBV27 and TRBJ1-2; TRBD1 aligns across 10 bases. Trimming at V came to 6 bases and at J to 4 bases, leaving 2 bases not matched to a gene. Germline V lookup: CDR1 MNHEY, CDR2 SMNVEV (reference sequence). This CDR3 is 13 amino acids long. In DNA, the CDR3 is TGTGCCAGCAGACGACAGGGGGCCTATGGCTACACCTTC. Its translation is CASRRQGAYGYTF.

This chain uses TRBV30 with TRBJ1-1; 7 nucleotides agree with TRBD1. From germline, CDR1 is GTSNPN and CDR2 SVGIG (reference sequence). Trimming took 7 bases from V and 1 from J; bases not matched to a gene: 12. This CDR3 is 15 amino acids long. Written as DNA, the CDR3 is TGTGCCTCCATAAAATCCGGGACAGCGAACACTGAAGCTTTCTTT. Its protein is CASIKSGTANTEAFF.

The chain is built from TRBV5-5 and TRBJ1-2; 8 nucleotides agree with TRBD1. The CDR3 loop spans 12 amino acids. Germline lookup yields CDR1 SGHKS and CDR2 YYEKEE (reference sequence). Unmatched junction bases numbered 4, after V lost 6 bases and J lost 6 bases. The CDR3, as DNA: TGTGCCAGCACGCAACAGGGGGATGGCTACACCTTC. It is translated as CASTQQGDGYTF. Full variable domain (remainder filled in from reference TRBV5-5 and TRBJ1-2): DAGVTQSPTHLIKTRGQQVTLRCSPISGHKSVSWYQQVLGQGPQFIFQYYEKEERGRGNFPDRFSARQFPNYSSELNVNALLLGDSALYLCASTQQGDGYTFGSGTRLTVV.

The genes are TRBV6-6 and TRBJ1-2; 8 nucleotides agree with TRBD1. Germline values: CDR1 MNHNY, CDR2 SVGAGI (reference sequence). Trimming removed 7 bases from V and 0 bases from J; junction bases left unmatched: 10. The CDR3 is made up of 16 amino acids. CDR3 loop: CASTYLDRGANYGYTF. CDR3 coding DNA: TGTGCCAGCACCTACTTAGACAGGGGAGCTAACTATGGCTACACCTTC.

The J gene is TRBJ1-1, the V gene TRBV5-4, with TRBD1 matching 7 bases. The CDR3 runs 15 residues. The J segment lost 0 bases and the V segment lost 3 bases, leaving 5 bases of the junction unmatched. Germline V gene data show CDR1 as SGHNT and CDR2 as YYREEE (reference sequence). The chain's CDR3 is CASSSYRGMNTEAFF. Written as DNA, the CDR3 is TGTGCCAGCAGCTCTTACAGGGGAATGAACACTGAAGCTTTCTTT.

This clone appeared once. The CDR3 DNA follows: TGCGCCAGCAGCTTGTGGCTCAGGGACGACACTGAAGCTTTCTTT. This encodes CASSLWLRDDTEAFF. The genes are TRBV5-1 and TRBJ1-1, with TRBD1 as a possible D gene (5 bases). The CDR3 consists of 15 residues. Germline-derived CDR1 and CDR2 are SGHRS and YFSETQ. V dropped 1 base and J dropped 3 bases, with 13 bases sitting between them.

The chain joins TRBV4-2 to TRBJ1-2, with 9 bases lining up with TRBD1. The CDR3 covers 15 residues. V shed 4 bases and J 8 bases; nucleotides not matched to a gene: 11. Germline CDR1 is LGHNA and CDR2 is YNFKEQ. The CDR3 reads CASSRSGTGIEGYTF. The CDR3 DNA reads as TGTGCCAGCAGCCGTAGCGGGACAGGGATAGAAGGCTACACCTTC.

V and J are TRBV7-9 and TRBJ1-2; D remains unclear. The CDR3 consists of 14 residues. Between the trimmed V and J ends, which lost 0 bases and 7 bases, there was a span of 12 bases. CDR1 is SEHNR and CDR2 is FQNEAQ in the germline V gene (reference sequence). As DNA, the CDR3 is TGTGCCAGCAGCTTAGCACATTGGGAAATTGGCTACACCTTC. Protein: CASSLAHWEIGYTF.

V and J are TRBV5-1 and TRBJ1-1, with D perhaps TRBD1 (5 bases). Between the trimmed V and J ends, which lost 4 bases and 3 bases, there was a span of 13 bases. Germline loops: CDR1 SGHRS, CDR2 YFSETQ. The CDR3 is made up of 14 amino acids. The CDR3 spells CASSQGRGDTEAFF. CDR3 bases: TGCGCCAGCAGCCAAGGTCGGGGCGACACTGAAGCTTTCTTT.

The chain uses TRBV11-3 and TRBJ2-1, with 7 bases fitting TRBD2. Germline V gene sequence: CDR1 SGHNT, CDR2 YENEEA. V shed 2 bases and J 3 bases; nucleotides not matched to a gene: 1. This CDR3 is built from 14 residues. The CDR3 bases are TGTGCCAGCAGCTTACGGGAGGACTACAATGAGCAGTTCTTC. Its protein is CASSLREDYNEQFF.

V is TRBV2 and J is TRBJ1-2; 9 bases match TRBD1. The junction had 3 bases not matched to a gene; V was cut back by 1 base and J by 6 bases. Germline CDR1 SNHLY, CDR2 FYNNEI. The CDR3 extends over 14 amino acids. CDR3 bases: TGTGCCAGCAGTGAAGACAGGGGGCAAGATGGCTACACCTTC. Translation: CASSEDRGQDGYTF. Full variable domain (outside the CDR3, taken from reference TRBV2 and TRBJ1-2): EPEVTQTPSHQVTQMGQEVILRCVPISNHLYFYWYRQILGQKVEFLVSFYNNEISEKSEIFDDQFSVERPDGSNFTLKIRSTKLEDSAMYFCASSEDRGQDGYTFGSGTRLTVV.

This clone was found a few times. V and J are TRBV6-5 and TRBJ2-7, with D perhaps assigned TRBD1 or TRBD2 (5 bases each). This CDR3 has 14 residues. Germline V gene data show CDR1 as MNHEY and CDR2 as SVGAGI. V dropped 5 bases and J dropped 2 bases, with 13 bases sitting between them. The CDR3 loop is CASSQTGPTYEQYF. The CDR3 nucleotides read TGTGCCAGCAGTCAGACGGGACCAACCTACGAGCAGTACTTC.

V usage is TRBV7-6 and J usage is TRBJ2-2; 8 bases line up with TRBD1. Germline loops: CDR1 SGHVS, CDR2 FNYEAQ. The CDR3 extends over 16 amino acids. V gave up 1 base and J gave up 0 bases; unmatched junction bases: 1. The CDR3 bases are TGTGCCAGCAGCTTAGGGACAGGGACGAACACCGGGGAGCTGTTTTTT. Protein product: CASSLGTGTNTGELFF. The whole variable domain, remainder taken from reference TRBV7-6 and TRBJ2-2, is GAGVSQSPRYKVTKRGQDVALRCDPISGHVSLYWYRQALGQGPEFLTYFNYEAQQDKSGLPNDRFSAERPEGSISTLTIQRTEQRDSAMYRCASSLGTGTNTGELFFGEGSRLTVL.